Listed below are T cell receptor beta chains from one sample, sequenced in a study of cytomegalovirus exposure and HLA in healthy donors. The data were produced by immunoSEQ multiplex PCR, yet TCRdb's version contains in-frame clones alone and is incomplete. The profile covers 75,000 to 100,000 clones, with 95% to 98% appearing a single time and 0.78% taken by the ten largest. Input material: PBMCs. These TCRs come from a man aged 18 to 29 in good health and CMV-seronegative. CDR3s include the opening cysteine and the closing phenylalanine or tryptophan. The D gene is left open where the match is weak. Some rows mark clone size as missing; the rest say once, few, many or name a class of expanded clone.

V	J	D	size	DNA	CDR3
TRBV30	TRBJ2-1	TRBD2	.	TGTGCCTGGAGTCTCGGGACTAGCGTCAATGAGCAGTTCTTC	CAWSLGTSVNEQFF
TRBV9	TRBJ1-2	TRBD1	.	TGTGCCAGCAGCGTAGATCCGACAGGGGGTAGTGGCTACACCTTC	CASSVDPTGGSGYTF
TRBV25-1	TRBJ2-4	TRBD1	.	TGTGCCAGCAGTGGGGATGGACAGGGGAGAGAAAACATTCAGTACTTC	CASSGDGQGRENIQYF
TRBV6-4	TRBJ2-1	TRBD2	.	TGTGCCAGCAGTGACTCGGTTAGCGGGAACAATGAGCAGTTCTTC	CASSDSVSGNNEQFF
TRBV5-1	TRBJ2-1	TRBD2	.	TGCGCCAGCAGCGGGACTAGCGGTTACAATGAGCAGTTCTTC	CASSGTSGYNEQFF
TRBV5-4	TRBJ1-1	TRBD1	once	TGTGCCAGCAGCTTTGGGACAGGGGAAGCTTTCTTT	CASSFGTGEAFF
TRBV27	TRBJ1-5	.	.	TGTGCCAGCAGTTGGTCAGGGGCCCAGCCCCAGCATTTT	CASSWSGAQPQHF
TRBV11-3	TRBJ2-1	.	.	TGTGCCAGCACCTCCAAACAAGCGGCCTCTGGGAATGAGCAGTTCTTC	CASTSKQAASGNEQFF
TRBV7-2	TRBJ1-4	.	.	TGTGCCAGCAGCCCTCGGGGGATTAATGAAAAACTGTTTTTT	CASSPRGINEKLFF
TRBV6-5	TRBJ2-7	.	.	TGTGCCAGCAGCCGGGAGCGGGACATTACCTACGAGCAGTACTTC	CASSRERDITYEQYF
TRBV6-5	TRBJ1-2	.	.	TGTGCCAGCAGCCCCAACACCTATGGCTACACCTTC	CASSPNTYGYTF
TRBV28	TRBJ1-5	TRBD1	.	TGTGCCAGCAGAACAGGGGTTAATCAGCCCCAGCATTTT	CASRTGVNQPQHF
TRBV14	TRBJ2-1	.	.	TGTGCCAGCAGCCAAGGCCAGGGACTCTACAATGAGCAGTTCTTC	CASSQGQGLYNEQFF
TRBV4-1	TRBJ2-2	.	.	TGCGCCAGCAGCCAAGATAGCGCGGGGTGGGGGGAGCTGTTTTTT	CASSQDSAGWGELFF
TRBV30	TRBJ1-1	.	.	TGTGCCTGGAGCGCAGACAGAAAAGCTTTCTTT	CAWSADRKAFF
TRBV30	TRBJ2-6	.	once	TGTGCCTCCACTGAGAGCTCTGGGGCCAACGTCCTGACTTTC	CASTESSGANVLTF
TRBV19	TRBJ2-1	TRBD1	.	TGTGCCAGTATCGGGACAGCAAACAATGAGCAGTTCTTC	CASIGTANNEQFF
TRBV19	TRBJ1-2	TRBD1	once	TGTGCCAGTAGTATACGGGGACAGGGTGACTATGGCTACACCTTC	CASSIRGQGDYGYTF
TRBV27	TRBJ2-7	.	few	TGTGCCAGCAGCACATACAATACCTACGAGCAGTACTTC	CASSTYNTYEQYF
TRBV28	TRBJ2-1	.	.	TGTGCCAGCAGTCCCAACAATGAGCAGTTCTTC	CASSPNNEQFF
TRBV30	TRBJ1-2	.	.	TGTGCCTTCCTCCTAGGAACGGAGGGCTACACCTTC	CAFLLGTEGYTF
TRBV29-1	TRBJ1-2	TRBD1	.	TGCAGCGTTGAAGGAATAGACGGACAGGGAATTAACTATGGCTACACCTTC	CSVEGIDGQGINYGYTF
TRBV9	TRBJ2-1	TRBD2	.	TGTGCCAGCAGCGTAGCACTAGCGGGAAGCTCCTACAATGAGCAGTTCTTC	CASSVALAGSSYNEQFF
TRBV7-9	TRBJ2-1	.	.	TGTGCCAGCAGCTTAGAGGGAGGTGAGCAGTTCTTC	CASSLEGGEQFF
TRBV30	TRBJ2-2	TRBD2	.	TGTGCCTGGACCCCGGGGGGGGCTGGCGGGGAGCTGTTTTTT	CAWTPGGAGGELFF
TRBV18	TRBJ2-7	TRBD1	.	TGTGCCAGCTCACCACCCGCGACAGGGACCTACGAGCAGTACTTC	CASSPPATGTYEQYF
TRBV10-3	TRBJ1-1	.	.	TGTGCCATCAGTGAGTCGGGACAGAACACTGAAGCTTTCTTT	CAISESGQNTEAFF
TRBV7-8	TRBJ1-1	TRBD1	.	TGTGCCAGCAGCTCGGACAGGGGTACCACTGAAGCTTTCTTT	CASSSDRGTTEAFF
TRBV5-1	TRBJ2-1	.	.	TGCGCCAGTAGCTTACTAGGGGGCTCCTACAATGAGCAGTTCTTC	CASSLLGGSYNEQFF
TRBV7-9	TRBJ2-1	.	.	TGTGCCAGCAGCCCGACTAGTCTAGTGAGAGATGAGCAGTTCTTC	CASSPTSLVRDEQFF
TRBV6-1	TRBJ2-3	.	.	TGTGCCAGCAGTGAAGCCGCACGCCTCGGTACGCAGTATTTT	CASSEAARLGTQYF
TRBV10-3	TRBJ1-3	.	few	TGTGCCATCACCAACTCTGGAAACACCATATATTTT	CAITNSGNTIYF
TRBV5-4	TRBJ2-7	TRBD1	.	TGTGCCAGCAGCTTGGCCGTAGGGGGCGTACGCTCCTACGAGCAGTACTTC	CASSLAVGGVRSYEQYF
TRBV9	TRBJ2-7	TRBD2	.	TGTGCCAGCAGCGCTAGCGGGATCTCCTACGAGCAGTACTTC	CASSASGISYEQYF
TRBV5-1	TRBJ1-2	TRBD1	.	TGCGCCAGCAGTCCGGGACAGGGGGGCTATGGCTACACCTTC	CASSPGQGGYGYTF
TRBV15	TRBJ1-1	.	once	TGTGCCACCAGCAGAGATATGAACACTGAAGCTTTCTTT	CATSRDMNTEAFF
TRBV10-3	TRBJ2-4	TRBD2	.	TGTGCCATCAGTGAGTCGATTTCGGGAGGTATCGACATTCAGTACTTC	CAISESISGGIDIQYF